This TCR beta chain came from a study of cytomegalovirus exposure and HLA in healthy donors. Worth noting for this clone: The antigen is not known.

Primers: 60 Vbeta forward and 13 Jbeta reverse. Data came from immunoSEQ multiplex PCR; TCRdb stores just in-frame clones and leaves some out. Of 25,000 to 35,000 clones listed, approximately 90% are singletons. Study-level points and caveats: Presence/absence comparisons presumed near-even sequencing depth among donors. The productive fraction for most TCR beta V segments was about 90% or about 30% in an earlier analysis.

The CDR3 covers 13 residues. Germline values: CDR1 MGHRA, CDR2 YSYEKL. The V and J ends lost 3 bases and 0 bases respectively, with 5 bases between them. J is TRBJ1-1 and V is TRBV4-1, with no clear D. The sequence derives from a boy between 10 and 17 years old in good health and CMV-seronegative. The sequenced material came from PBMCs. The CDR3 sequence: CASSHPLNTEAFF. CDR3 bases: TGCGCCAGCAGCCATCCCTTGAACACTGAAGCTTTCTTT.